These T cell receptor beta chains were read from a single sample in a study of technical replicates of blood from a handful of donors. Here immunoSEQ multiplex PCR was the method, and the copy in TCRdb shows in-frame clones only, minus some. The table includes some 89,000 clones, just under 95% detected once. Sequencing input: T cells isolated from PBMCs. Receptors were obtained from a human donor in good health. Each CDR3 is given with its conserved first and last residue. D genes are given only for firm matches. Size values are once, few and many counts, or a class for expanded clones, and some rows have none.

J | size | V | D | CDR3 | DNA
TRBJ1-2 | NA | TRBV29-1 | NA | CSVDRLNYGYTF | TGCAGCGTTGACAGGCTTAACTATGGCTACACCTTC
TRBJ2-1 | NA | TRBV7-3 | TRBD2 | CASSRLGGPDEQFF | TGTGCCAGCAGCCGCTTGGGAGGGCCGGATGAGCAGTTCTTC
TRBJ1-5 | NA | TRBV28 | NA | CASSLGGGPGNQPQHF | TGTGCCAGCAGTCTTGGCGGGGGGCCTGGCAATCAGCCCCAGCATTTT
TRBJ2-3 | NA | TRBV5-4 | TRBD2 | CASSLVSLAGGKGAQYF | TGTGCCAGCAGCTTGGTATCGCTAGCGGGAGGAAAGGGGGCGCAGTATTTT
TRBJ2-3 | NA | TRBV10-3 | TRBD2 | CAIRAGLVYYF | TGTGCCATCAGGGCGGGACTAGTGTATTATTTT
TRBJ2-3 | NA | TRBV5-1 | NA | CASSARVGDTQYF | TGCGCCAGCAGCGCCCGGGTAGGTGATACGCAGTATTTT
TRBJ1-1 | NA | TRBV28 | TRBD1 | CASRGTAYTEAFF | TGTGCCAGCAGAGGGACAGCGTACACTGAAGCTTTCTTT
TRBJ1-5 | NA | TRBV2 | NA | CASSEIVLVTGNQPQHF | TGTGCCAGCAGTGAAATAGTTCTCGTTACGGGTAATCAGCCCCAGCATTTT
TRBJ2-5 | NA | TRBV11-2 | TRBD1 | CASSLDLSQGTETQYF | TGTGCCAGCAGCTTAGATCTCTCACAGGGGACGGAGACCCAGTACTTC
TRBJ1-1 | few | TRBV2 | TRBD1 | CASSTGASSLTEAFF | TGTGCCAGCAGTACAGGGGCTAGTTCCCTCACTGAAGCTTTCTTT
TRBJ2-4 | few | TRBV5-1 | NA | CASSLVDGAKNIQYF | TGCGCCAGCAGCTTGGTAGATGGGGCAAAAAACATTCAGTACTTC
TRBJ2-7 | NA | TRBV6-1 | NA | CASSVPGYEQYF | TGTGCCAGCAGTGTGCCAGGGTACGAGCAGTACTTC
TRBJ2-1 | NA | TRBV2 | TRBD2 | CAGSRDYLRNNNEQFF | TGTGCCGGCAGCCGGGACTACCTCCGTAACAACAATGAGCAGTTCTTC
TRBJ2-3 | NA | TRBV6-6 | NA | CASSYDGNEVTDTQYF | TGTGCCAGCAGTTACGATGGCAACGAGGTGACAGATACGCAGTATTTT
TRBJ2-1 | NA | TRBV19 | TRBD1 | CASSDPSGGGIYNEQFF | TGTGCCAGTAGTGACCCGTCAGGGGGCGGAATTTACAATGAGCAGTTCTTC
TRBJ2-7 | once | TRBV5-1 | TRBD2 | CASWREGREQYF | TGCGCCAGCTGGAGGGAGGGACGCGAGCAGTACTTC
TRBJ1-1 | NA | TRBV15 | NA | CATSRDWGLGTEAFF | TGTGCCACCAGCAGAGATTGGGGGCTCGGCACTGAAGCTTTCTTT
TRBJ2-3 | NA | TRBV11-3 | TRBD2 | CASSLVSGSEADTQYF | TGTGCCAGCAGCTTAGTTAGCGGGAGTGAGGCAGATACGCAGTATTTT
TRBJ2-1 | NA | TRBV19 | TRBD2 | CASRGLAGGNEQFF | TGTGCCAGTAGAGGACTAGCGGGAGGAAATGAGCAGTTCTTC
TRBJ1-2 | NA | TRBV19 | NA | CASSPKFRRGGYTF | TGTGCCAGTAGTCCAAAGTTCCGCCGAGGGGGCTACACCTTC
TRBJ2-2 | NA | TRBV6-5 | TRBD2 | CASLGRGRTGELFF | TGTGCCAGCCTAGGGAGGGGTCGCACCGGGGAGCTGTTTTTT
TRBJ2-7 | NA | TRBV13 | TRBD1 | CASSSGQATYEQYF | TGTGCCAGCAGCTCGGGACAGGCAACCTACGAGCAGTACTTC
TRBJ2-1 | NA | TRBV9 | TRBD1 | CASSGYTGTGIYNEQFF | TGTGCCAGCAGCGGATACACCGGGACAGGCATCTACAATGAGCAGTTCTTC